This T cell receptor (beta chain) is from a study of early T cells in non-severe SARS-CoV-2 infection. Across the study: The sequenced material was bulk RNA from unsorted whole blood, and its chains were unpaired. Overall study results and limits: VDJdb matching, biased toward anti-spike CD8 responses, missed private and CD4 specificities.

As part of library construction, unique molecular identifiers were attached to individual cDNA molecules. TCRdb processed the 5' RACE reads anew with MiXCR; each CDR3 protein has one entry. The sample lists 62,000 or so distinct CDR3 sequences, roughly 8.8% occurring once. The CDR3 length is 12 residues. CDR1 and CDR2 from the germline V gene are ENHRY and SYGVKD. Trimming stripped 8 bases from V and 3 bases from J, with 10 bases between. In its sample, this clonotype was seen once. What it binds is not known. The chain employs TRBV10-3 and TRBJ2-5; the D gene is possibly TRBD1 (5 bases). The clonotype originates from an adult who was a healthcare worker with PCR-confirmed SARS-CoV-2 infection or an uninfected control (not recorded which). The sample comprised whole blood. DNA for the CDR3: TGTGCCATCGGCAGGGAAGAAGAGACCCAGTACTTC. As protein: CAIGREEETQYF.